Given below is one T cell receptor (beta chain) in context. PCR involved 60 Vbeta and 13 Jbeta primers. Some clones are missing from TCRdb's copy, which holds only in-frame ones; the method was immunoSEQ multiplex PCR. This sample has under 200,000 clones, with 86% found just once. The source of the sample is a study of cytomegalovirus exposure and HLA in healthy donors. The trim removed 4 bases at V and 4 bases at J, leaving 18 bases unmatched. The CDR3 is made up of 21 amino acids. Looked up from germline, CDR1 is SGHRS and CDR2 is YFSETQ. The chain joins TRBV5-1 to TRBJ2-2; 14 bases are a match to TRBD2. The source material was PBMCs. The source of this sequence is a woman under 40 in good health and CMV-seronegative. In DNA form, the CDR3 reads TGCGCCAGCAGCCCCAGGACTAGCGGGGGGCCAACATCATATAGCACCGGGGAGCTGTTTTTT. It encodes CASSPRTSGGPTSYSTGELFF.